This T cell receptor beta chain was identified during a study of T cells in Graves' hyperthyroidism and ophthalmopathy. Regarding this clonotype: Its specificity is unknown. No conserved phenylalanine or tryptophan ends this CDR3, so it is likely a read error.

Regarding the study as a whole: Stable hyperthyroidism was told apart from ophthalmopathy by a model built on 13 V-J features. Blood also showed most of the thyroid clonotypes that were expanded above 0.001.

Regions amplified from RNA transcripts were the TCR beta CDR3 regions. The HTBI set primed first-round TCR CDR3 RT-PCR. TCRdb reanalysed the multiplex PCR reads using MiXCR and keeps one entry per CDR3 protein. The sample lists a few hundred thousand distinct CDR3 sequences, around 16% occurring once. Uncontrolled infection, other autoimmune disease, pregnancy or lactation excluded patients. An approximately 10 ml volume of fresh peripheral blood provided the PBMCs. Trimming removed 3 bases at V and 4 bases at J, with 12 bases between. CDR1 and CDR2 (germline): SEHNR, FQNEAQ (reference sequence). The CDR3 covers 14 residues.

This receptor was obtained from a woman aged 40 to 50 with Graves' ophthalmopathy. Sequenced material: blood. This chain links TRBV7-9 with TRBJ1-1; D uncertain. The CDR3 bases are TGTGCCAGCAGCTTCTCCGTGGTGAGCACTGAAGCTTTCCTT. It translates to CASSFSVVSTEAFL.